Listed here is a single TCR beta chain. In the study's own analysis: Scientists estimated how many nucleated cells there were by amplifying reference gene primers. The assay was immunoSEQ multiplex PCR, and TCRdb's table has in-frame clones only and misses some. That table gives V, J and clone size, and the DNA gave D and trimming. The table lists hundreds of thousands of clones, nearly 90% of them singletons. This sample was included in a study of blood T cell repertoires in COVID-19. The wider study: Samples of COVID-19 (acute and convalescent) were obtained from the United States, Italy and Spain. Nucleic acid was either cDNA or gDNA, and it came from T cells, B-cell-depleted T cells, or PBMCs.

V gave up 2 bases and J gave up 3 bases; unmatched junction bases: 5. The CDR3 consists of 16 residues. The germline V gene has CDR1 LGHNA and CDR2 YSLEER. V is TRBV4-3 and J is TRBJ2-5; 11 bases agree with TRBD2. The clonotype comes from a man aged 18 to 29 with active or convalescent COVID-19. What was sequenced was peripheral blood. The CDR3 DNA reads TGCGCCAGCAGCCAACATGGGACTAGCGGAGAAGAGACCCAGTACTTC. It codes for CASSQHGTSGEETQYF.